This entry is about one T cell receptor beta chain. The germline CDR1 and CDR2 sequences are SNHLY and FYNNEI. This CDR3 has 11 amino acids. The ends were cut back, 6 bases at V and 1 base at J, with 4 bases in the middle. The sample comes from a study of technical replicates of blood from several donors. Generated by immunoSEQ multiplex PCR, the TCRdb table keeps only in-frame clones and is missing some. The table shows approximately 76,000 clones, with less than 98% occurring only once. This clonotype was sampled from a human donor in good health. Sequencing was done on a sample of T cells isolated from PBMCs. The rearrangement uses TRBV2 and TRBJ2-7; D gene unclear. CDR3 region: CASSTSYEQYF. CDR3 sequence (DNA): TGTGCCAGCAGCACTTCCTACGAGCAGTACTTC.